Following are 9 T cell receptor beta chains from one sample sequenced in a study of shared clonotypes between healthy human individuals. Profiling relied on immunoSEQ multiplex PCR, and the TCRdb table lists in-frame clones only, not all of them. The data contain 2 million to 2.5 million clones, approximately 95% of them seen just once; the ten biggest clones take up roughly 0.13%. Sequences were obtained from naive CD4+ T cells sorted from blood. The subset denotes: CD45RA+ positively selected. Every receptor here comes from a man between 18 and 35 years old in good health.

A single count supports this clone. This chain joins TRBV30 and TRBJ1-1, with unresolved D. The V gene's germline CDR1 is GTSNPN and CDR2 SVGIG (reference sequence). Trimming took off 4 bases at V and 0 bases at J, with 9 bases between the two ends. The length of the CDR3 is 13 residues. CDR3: CAWTTAMNTEAFF. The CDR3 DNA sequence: TGTGCCTGGACCACAGCAATGAACACTGAAGCTTTCTTT.

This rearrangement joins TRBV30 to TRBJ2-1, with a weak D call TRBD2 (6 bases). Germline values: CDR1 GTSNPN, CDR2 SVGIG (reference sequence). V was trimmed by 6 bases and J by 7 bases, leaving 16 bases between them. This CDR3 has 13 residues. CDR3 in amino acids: CACPGLARNEQFF. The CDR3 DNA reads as TGTGCCTGCCCGGGACTCGCGAGGAATGAGCAGTTCTTC.

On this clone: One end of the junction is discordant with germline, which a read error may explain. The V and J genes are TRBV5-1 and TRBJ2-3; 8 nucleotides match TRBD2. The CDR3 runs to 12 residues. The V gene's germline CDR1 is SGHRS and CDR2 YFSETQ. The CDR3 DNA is TGCGCCAGCAGTCCTGGACTAGCTCGTTTGAATTTT. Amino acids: CASSPGLARLNF.

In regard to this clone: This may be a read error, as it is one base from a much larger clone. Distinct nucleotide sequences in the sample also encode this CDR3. The CDR3 nucleotides are TGTGCCAGCAGTTTAGGGGAGACCCAGTACTTC. It codes for CASSLGETQYF. V usage is TRBV2 and J usage is TRBJ2-5, with unresolved D. The V end lost 5 bases, the J end lost 5 bases, and 6 bases lay between the germline ends. The CDR3 is 11 amino acids. The V gene's germline CDR1 is SNHLY and CDR2 FYNNEI.

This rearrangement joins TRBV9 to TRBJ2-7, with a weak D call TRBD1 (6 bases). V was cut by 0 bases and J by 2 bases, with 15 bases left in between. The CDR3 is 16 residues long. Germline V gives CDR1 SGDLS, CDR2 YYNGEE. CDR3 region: CASSVGHRDTTYEQYF. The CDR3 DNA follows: TGTGCCAGCAGCGTAGGACACCGGGACACCACCTACGAGCAGTACTTC.

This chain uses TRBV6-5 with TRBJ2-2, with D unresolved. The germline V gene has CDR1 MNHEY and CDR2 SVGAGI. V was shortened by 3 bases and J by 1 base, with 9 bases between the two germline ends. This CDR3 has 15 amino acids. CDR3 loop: CASSYQLKNTGELFF. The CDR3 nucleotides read TGTGCCAGCAGTTATCAACTAAAGAACACCGGGGAGCTGTTTTTT.

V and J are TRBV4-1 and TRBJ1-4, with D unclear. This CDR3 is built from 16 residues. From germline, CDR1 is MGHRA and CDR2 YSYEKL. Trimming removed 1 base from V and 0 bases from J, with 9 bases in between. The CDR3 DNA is TGCGCCAGCAGCCAAGGTGCAGTTGCAACTAATGAAAAACTGTTTTTT. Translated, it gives CASSQGAVATNEKLFF.

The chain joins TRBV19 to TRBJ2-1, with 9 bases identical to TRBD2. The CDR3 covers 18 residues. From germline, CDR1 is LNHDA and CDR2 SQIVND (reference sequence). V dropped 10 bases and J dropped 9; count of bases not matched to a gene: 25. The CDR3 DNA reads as TGTGCCACCAAAGAATTAGCGGGAGTTTCCCCCGCCTTTAGTGAGCAGTTCTTC. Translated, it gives CATKELAGVSPAFSEQFF.

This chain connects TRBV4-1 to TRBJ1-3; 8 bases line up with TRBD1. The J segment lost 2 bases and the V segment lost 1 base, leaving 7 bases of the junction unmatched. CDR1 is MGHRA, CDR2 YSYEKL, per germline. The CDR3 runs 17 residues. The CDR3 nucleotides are TGCGCCAGCAGCCAAGGCCCCAGGGGGCCCCCTGGAAACACCATATATTTT. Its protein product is CASSQGPRGPPGNTIYF.